Listed here is a single T cell receptor (beta chain). This clone has just a few counts. This clone's antigen is unknown. Qualities for individual bases were not recorded, and no much larger clone is one base off. The intended sense of this specimen's time point label: week 11, during vaccination. Every vaccine dose consisted of 300 ug of a 20-mer mutant IDH1 peptide in Montanide, administered subcutaneously together with topical imiquimod. The donors had newly diagnosed IDH1-mutant astrocytomas of WHO grade 3 or 4 that showed loss of nuclear ATRX. The samples were drawn from NOA16, a multicentre, single-arm, open-label phase I trial in Germany that tested a mutant IDH1 peptide vaccine in humans for the first time. Genomic DNA for TCRB sequencing was extracted from EDTA blood using the DNeasy Blood and Tissue Kit. CDR1 is given as MNHEY and CDR2 as SVGAGI, both from the germline V gene. The CDR3 sequence holds 13 residues, the cysteine and phenylalanine included. Here the CDR3 DNA is all that survives: 39 bases in frame from base 1. The V end loses 8 bases and the J end loses 4 bases, and a stretch of 14 bases separates them.

The library was obtained by the immunoSEQ multiplex PCR assay. Following the manufacturer's protocol, the hsTCRB Kit was used to amplify rearranged TCR beta chain sequences. TCRB libraries were sequenced on an Illumina MiSeq. In the paper's pipeline: The kit vendor's proprietary platform handled demultiplexing, trimming and gene mapping. TCRdb mirrors the immuneACCESS table, restricted to in-frame sequences. Some clones are absent from its copies; in checked studies, under half trace to an unresolved V gene, and the reason for the others is unknown. From that table come the V and J calls and clone size; the DNA was used to work out D and trimming. In this sample the table shows 35,000 or so clones, about 80% of which occur a single time. Clones ranked in the top ten supply roughly 16% of the sample. This entry belongs to a study of a mutant IDH1 vaccine in newly diagnosed glioma (TCRdb year 2021). Study-level background: Patients were given eight vaccinations, in weeks 1, 3, 5, 7, 11, 15, 19 and 23, which matched visits V03 through V10. Vaccination was initiated 4-6 weeks after radiotherapy alone, or concurrently with temozolomide cycles in the chemotherapy-containing groups. Of the roughly 34 treated patients, roughly 60% were male and approximately 40% were female, and the mean age was roughly 38 years. Prior to enrollment, standard therapy consisting of radiotherapy alone, temozolomide alone, or radiochemotherapy with temozolomide had been administered to patients, with the combination being received by most patients. Peripheral blood samples were drawn at six visits, namely V03 (baseline), V05, V07, V10, V12 and V13. Longitudinal TCRB deep sequencing was performed for about two dozen treated patients wherever samples were available for exploratory analyses.

What the authors observed across the whole study: Pseudoprogression seemed to be unrelated to changes in the top peripheral T cell clonotypes found by TCRB sequencing. Availability determined which PBMC samples were chosen for TCRB deep sequencing. It was noted by the authors that analyses of patient blood samples could not be reproduced owing to sample limitations. Immune responses induced by the vaccine were seen in about 93% of patients across multiple MHC alleles.

The TCR comes from a woman aged 25-40 years with glioma. Some clones in this sample may be carry-over from other donors' samples. This sequence uses TRBV6-5 and TRBJ1-1, with TRBD1 tentatively as D gene (5 bases match). The sequencing here drew on peripheral blood mononuclear cells (PBMCs), taken from a glioma patient whose treatment included an IDH1 peptide vaccine. The DNA reads as follows: TGTGCCAGCGAGTCGGGGGTGGGCACTGAAGCTTTCTTT. It codes for CASESGVGTEAFF.